This paragraph reports one T cell receptor beta chain. The antigen remains undetermined. These data come from a study of yellow fever vaccine responses in identical twins. Regarding the study as a whole: Convergence reportedly seemed to mark part of the twins' vaccine T cell response, with personalization marking the rest.

TCRdb re-called the RT-PCR reads through MiXCR, storing one row per CDR3 protein. The sample shows approximately 32,000 distinct CDR3 sequences, about 61% of them seen only once. The sequencing here drew on T cells from blood (PBMCs), unsorted or a sorted subset (not recorded which), taken before or after yellow fever vaccination (not recorded which). The source of this sequence is a woman aged 18-29 years who received the yellow fever vaccine.

The CDR3, as DNA: TGTGCCAGCAGTTCGAAGCGGGAGGGCCTTGGGGAGCAGTTCTTC. It codes for CASSSKREGLGEQFF. The chain joins TRBV6-5 to TRBJ2-1; the match to TRBD2 covers 10 bases. V lost 4 bases, J lost 10 bases, and 10 bases stayed unmatched. Looked up from germline, CDR1 is MNHEY and CDR2 is SVGAGI. The CDR3 sequence is 15 residues long.